This is a list of T cell receptor beta chains from one sample in a study of T cell responses to AZD1222 COVID-19 vaccine. The method was immunoSEQ multiplex PCR; TCRdb's version includes in-frame clones alone and lacks a portion of them. The sample holds some 150,000 clones; around 90% are singletons and the top ten take 2.5% to 3.5%. Sequences were derived from peripheral blood, sampled on day 0 of AZD1222 vaccination. These receptors all come from an adult in good health. The CDR3 runs from the conserved cysteine through the conserved F or W.

V gene,J gene,CDR3 protein
TRBV5-8,TRBJ2-3,CASSWGTGRDTQYF
TRBV7-6,TRBJ1-6,CASSLGRGNSPLHF
TRBV4-1,TRBJ2-7,CASSQDGGTYEQYF
TRBV5-5,TRBJ1-6,CASSFRQQSPLHF
TRBV28,TRBJ1-3,CASSRSGRNTIYF
TRBV6-6,TRBJ2-7,CASSTGGYEQYF
TRBV19,TRBJ1-4,CASSPRRSDNEKLFF
TRBV11-3,TRBJ2-2,CASSLTGLAGGTGELFF
TRBV7-9,TRBJ1-2,CASTATGDYGYTF
TRBV6-2/TRBV6-3,TRBJ1-4,CASSSVTGKREKLFF
TRBV19,TRBJ2-4,CASSPGQGEAKNIQYF